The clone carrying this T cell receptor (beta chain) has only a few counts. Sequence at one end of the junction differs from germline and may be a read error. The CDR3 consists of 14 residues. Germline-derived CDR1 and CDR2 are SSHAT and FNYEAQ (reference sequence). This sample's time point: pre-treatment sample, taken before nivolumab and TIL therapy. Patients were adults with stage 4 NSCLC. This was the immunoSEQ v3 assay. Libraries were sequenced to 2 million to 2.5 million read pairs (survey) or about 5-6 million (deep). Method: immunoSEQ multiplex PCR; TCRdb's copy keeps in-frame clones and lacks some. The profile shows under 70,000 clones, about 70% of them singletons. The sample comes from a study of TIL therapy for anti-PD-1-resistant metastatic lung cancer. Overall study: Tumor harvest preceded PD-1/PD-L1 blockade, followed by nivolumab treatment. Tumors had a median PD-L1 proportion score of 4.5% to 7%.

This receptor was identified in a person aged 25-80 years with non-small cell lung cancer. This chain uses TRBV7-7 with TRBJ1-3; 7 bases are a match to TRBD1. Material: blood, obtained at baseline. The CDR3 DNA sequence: TGTGCTAGCAGCCCCGGACAGGCTGGAAACACCATATATTTT. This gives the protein CASSPGQAGNTIYF.